The rows below give T cell receptor beta chains drawn from one sample of a study of blood T cell repertoires in COVID-19. Clones were read by immunoSEQ multiplex PCR, and TCRdb kept only the in-frame ones, dropping some. Here the sample spans approximately 100,000 clones, 70% to 90% being singletons. The sequenced material came from peripheral blood. These receptors all come from a human donor in a cohort sampled during active COVID-19. CDR3s include the opening cysteine and the closing phenylalanine or tryptophan. The order of the fields is V gene, clone size, J gene, D gene, CDR3 DNA, CDR3 protein. The D gene is left open where the match is weak. The size field is filled for only some rows; it gives once, few, many or a size class.

>TRBV5-1|.|TRBJ2-3|.
TGCGCCAGCAGCTTGATCGGGAGCGGCGCAGATACGCAGTATTTT
CASSLIGSGADTQYF
>TRBV19|.|TRBJ2-1|TRBD2
TGTGCCAGTAGTATCCGACTAGCGGGAGTCCCATATAATGAGCAGTTCTTC
CASSIRLAGVPYNEQFF
>TRBV5-1|.|TRBJ2-1|TRBD2
TGCGCCAGCAGCTCCTTACCGGGAGGGCCAGGGAATGAGCAGTTCTTC
CASSSLPGGPGNEQFF
>TRBV9|once|TRBJ2-2|.
TGTGCCAGCAGCGTAGGTCTAGTCACCGGGGAGCTGTTTTTT
CASSVGLVTGELFF
>TRBV7-2|.|TRBJ2-1|.
TGTGCCAGCAGCTTAGCGTCCGCGGTAGCCTACAATGAGCAGTTCTTC
CASSLASAVAYNEQFF
>TRBV30|.|TRBJ1-1|.
TGTGCCTGGAGTGTTAAAGCTACGAACACTGAAGCTTTCTTT
CAWSVKATNTEAFF
>TRBV9|.|TRBJ2-3|.
TGTGCCAGCAGCCCCGCCGCAGGGGTGGCAGATACGCAGTATTTT
CASSPAAGVADTQYF
>TRBV28|.|TRBJ2-5|TRBD2
TGTGCCAGCAGTTTAAGCGGGGGCGACGGGACCCAGTACTTC
CASSLSGGDGTQYF
>TRBV5-1|.|TRBJ2-3|TRBD1
TGCGCCAGCAGCTTACCGACAGGGAGAAGCACAGATACGCAGTATTTT
CASSLPTGRSTDTQYF
>TRBV3-1/TRBV3-2|few|TRBJ1-1|.
TGTGCCAGCAGCCGATCGGAGGGAGTCGGCACTGAAGCTTTCTTT
CASSRSEGVGTEAFF
>TRBV27|.|TRBJ2-3|TRBD2
TGTGCCAGCAGCAGACCGGGACTAGCGGGGGGGGAGGGCACAGATACGCAGTATTTT
CASSRPGLAGGEGTDTQYF
>TRBV30|.|TRBJ2-3|TRBD2
TGTGCCTGGAGAAAGCCCGGGGGGGGAACCTCCACAGATACGCAGTATTTT
CAWRKPGGGTSTDTQYF
>TRBV6-5|.|TRBJ2-5|TRBD2
TGTGCCAGTAGCGGGGCTCAAGAGACCCAGTACTTC
CASSGAQETQYF
>TRBV19|.|TRBJ2-1|TRBD2
TGTGCCAGTAGTACGGGGGGGCGTTTCCGCTACAATGAGCAGTTCTTC
CASSTGGRFRYNEQFF
>TRBV5-1|.|TRBJ1-1|.
TGCGCCAGCAGCTTAAACAGCTTGAACACTGAAGCTTTCTTT
CASSLNSLNTEAFF